These T cell receptor beta chains were read from a single sample in a study of blood T cell repertoires in COVID-19. This table comes from immunoSEQ multiplex PCR, and its TCRdb copy is limited to in-frame clones, with some not included. The sample comprises roughly 200,000 clones, almost 90% of which are singletons, and more than 1.4% rests with the top ten. Sequenced sample: peripheral blood. These TCRs come from a man aged 18 to 29 with active or convalescent COVID-19. The CDR3 runs from the conserved cysteine through the conserved F or W. A D gene is named only where the DNA matches it firmly. Some rows mark clone size as missing; the rest say once, few, many or name a class of expanded clone.

d_call	v_call	j_call	clone_size	cdr3_nt	cdr3_aa
.	TRBV7-9	TRBJ1-1	.	TGTGCCAGCAGCCCCATTCCATTCGGGTCCGTTATCATGAACACTGAAGCTTTCTTT	CASSPIPFGSVIMNTEAFF
.	TRBV6-1	TRBJ1-1	.	TGTGCCAGCAGGGAAGGGACTGCGCGACCTCCGTTTAACATGAACACTGAAGCTTTCTTT	CASREGTARPPFNMNTEAFF
TRBD1	TRBV19	TRBJ2-6	.	TGTGCCAGTAGTGCGGCCCTGGGACAGAACACTGGGGCCAACGTCCTGACTTTC	CASSAALGQNTGANVLTF
TRBD1	TRBV6-5	TRBJ2-5	.	TGTGCCAGCAGTTTTCTACTGGGACAGCACCAAGAGACCCAGTACTTC	CASSFLLGQHQETQYF
TRBD2	TRBV5-1	TRBJ2-3	.	TGCGCCAGCAGGATCCCTAGCGGATTTACAGATACGCAGTATTTT	CASRIPSGFTDTQYF
.	TRBV7-7	TRBJ2-5	.	TGTGCTAGCAGCTTAGGGGAGACAGGTACAGGGGAGACCCAGTACTTC	CASSLGETGTGETQYF
.	TRBV5-6	TRBJ1-1	.	TGTGCCAGCAGCTTGCCACAGGTGAACACTGAAGCTTTCTTT	CASSLPQVNTEAFF
.	TRBV2	TRBJ2-2	.	TGTGCCAGCAGTGGCTTTTTGCGGGCAGAAAACACCGGGGAGCTGTTTTTT	CASSGFLRAENTGELFF
.	TRBV27	TRBJ1-4	.	TGTGCCAGCAGTTTGGGAGAGAATGAAAAACTGTTTTTT	CASSLGENEKLFF
TRBD2	TRBV13	TRBJ2-3	.	TGTGCCAGCAGCTTCCTCCGGCCCGGGGATTGGGGGAGGGCAGATACGCAGTATTTT	CASSFLRPGDWGRADTQYF
.	TRBV7-9	TRBJ1-5	.	TGTGCCAGCAGCTTAGTCCGGGGAGCGGTCCAAAATCAGCCCCAGCATTTT	CASSLVRGAVQNQPQHF
.	TRBV9	TRBJ1-4	.	TGTGCCAGCAGCGTAGGGGCCCTTAATGAAAAACTGTTTTTT	CASSVGALNEKLFF
TRBD1	TRBV28	TRBJ2-5	.	TGTGCCAGCGGATCACCGGGACAGGGAGAGACCCAGTACTTC	CASGSPGQGETQYF
TRBD2	TRBV4-2	TRBJ2-5	.	TGTGCCAGCAGCCAAACCGGGACTAGCGGGGGGAGAATCCAGTACTTC	CASSQTGTSGGRIQYF
TRBD1	TRBV2	TRBJ1-2	.	TGTGCCAGCGGGGACAGGGGGCTGGTTGGCTACACCTTC	CASGDRGLVGYTF
TRBD1	TRBV15	TRBJ1-6	.	TGTGCCACCAGCAGAGACACAGGGGGGATTTCACCCCTCCACTTT	CATSRDTGGISPLHF
.	TRBV7-2	TRBJ1-5	few	TGTGCCAGCAGCTTACGCAGGGGCAATCAGCCCCAGCATTTT	CASSLRRGNQPQHF
TRBD2	TRBV4-2	TRBJ2-4	once	TGTGCCAGCAGCCAAGATGCGACTAGCGGAAAAAACATTCAGTACTTC	CASSQDATSGKNIQYF
.	TRBV5-6	TRBJ1-3	.	TGTGCCAGCAGCTTCCCCCTCTCTGGAAACACCATATATTTT	CASSFPLSGNTIYF
.	TRBV12-3/TRBV12-4	TRBJ1-6	.	TGTGCCAGCAGTCCCAGATCTAATTCACCCCTCCACTTT	CASSPRSNSPLHF
.	TRBV19	TRBJ1-6	.	TGTGCCAGTAGTACTGTTCGTCAGTCCTATAATTCACCCCTCCACTTT	CASSTVRQSYNSPLHF
.	TRBV30	TRBJ1-1	.	TGTGCCTGGAGTGATCCACTTGTAACTGAAGCTTTCTTT	CAWSDPLVTEAFF
TRBD2	TRBV13	TRBJ2-1	once	TGTGCCAGCAGCTTAGGCTTGGCGGGAGCGTACAATGAGCAGTTCTTC	CASSLGLAGAYNEQFF
.	TRBV21-1	TRBJ2-5	.	TGTGCCAGCAGCAAAGACAGGGGGTCAGTTCAAGAGACCCAGTACTTC	CASSKDRGSVQETQYF
.	TRBV27	TRBJ1-5	.	TGTGCCAGCAGTTTATTCTCAGGGTTGTACAATCAGCCCCAGCATTTT	CASSLFSGLYNQPQHF
.	TRBV6-5	TRBJ2-7	.	TGTGCCAGCAGTTACTTCGGACTGTCCTACGAGCAGTACTTC	CASSYFGLSYEQYF
.	TRBV7-2	TRBJ1-1	.	TGTGCCAGCAGCTTAGAAGGGGCCGCAACTGAAGCTTTCTTT	CASSLEGAATEAFF
.	TRBV25-1	TRBJ2-2	.	TGTGCCAGCAGGGAAACCCGAACCAGGGCCGGGGAGCTGTTTTTT	CASRETRTRAGELFF
.	TRBV28	TRBJ1-1	.	TGTGCCAGCAGTTCCGGGATTTCTGAAGCTTTCTTT	CASSSGISEAFF
TRBD1	TRBV5-1	TRBJ2-2	.	TGCGCCAGCAGCTTGGGGACAGGGATTAACACCGGGGAGCTGTTTTTT	CASSLGTGINTGELFF
TRBD2	TRBV5-1	TRBJ2-7	.	TGCGCCAGCAGCCCCCAACTAGCGGGAACCGACGAGCAGTACTTC	CASSPQLAGTDEQYF
.	TRBV5-6	TRBJ2-2	.	TGTGCCAGCAGCCCCGGGACACCTAACACCGGGGAGCTGTTTTTT	CASSPGTPNTGELFF
.	TRBV28	TRBJ1-3	few	TGTGCCAGCAGGGCCCGGGGGATGGAGGGAAACACCATATATTTT	CASRARGMEGNTIYF
.	TRBV5-6	TRBJ1-1	.	TGTGCCAGCAGCTTTTGGGGAGGTACTGAAGCTTTCTTT	CASSFWGGTEAFF
TRBD1	TRBV29-1	TRBJ1-2	.	TGCAGCGTTGCCCAGGGGGCGTCATATGGCTACACCTTC	CSVAQGASYGYTF
.	TRBV6-5	TRBJ1-1	.	TGTGCCAGCAGTCGGGGAGTTGAAGCTTTCTTT	CASSRGVEAFF
TRBD2	TRBV14	TRBJ2-7	.	TGTGCCAGCAGCCAAGATCTGGCGGGAGAATTCGAGCAGTACTTC	CASSQDLAGEFEQYF
TRBD2	TRBV19	TRBJ2-7	.	TGTGCCAGTAGTCCGAGACTAGCGGGAGGACCCTACGAGCAGTACTTC	CASSPRLAGGPYEQYF
.	TRBV6-5	TRBJ1-2	.	TGTGCCAGCAGCCCGGTGAGGGCGAGAACGGATGGCTACACCTTC	CASSPVRARTDGYTF
TRBD1	TRBV15	TRBJ2-2	.	TGTGCCACCAGCAGAGATCCCCCCGGACAGGGGGCCCCCAAGGGCGGGGAGCTGTTTTTT	CATSRDPPGQGAPKGGELFF